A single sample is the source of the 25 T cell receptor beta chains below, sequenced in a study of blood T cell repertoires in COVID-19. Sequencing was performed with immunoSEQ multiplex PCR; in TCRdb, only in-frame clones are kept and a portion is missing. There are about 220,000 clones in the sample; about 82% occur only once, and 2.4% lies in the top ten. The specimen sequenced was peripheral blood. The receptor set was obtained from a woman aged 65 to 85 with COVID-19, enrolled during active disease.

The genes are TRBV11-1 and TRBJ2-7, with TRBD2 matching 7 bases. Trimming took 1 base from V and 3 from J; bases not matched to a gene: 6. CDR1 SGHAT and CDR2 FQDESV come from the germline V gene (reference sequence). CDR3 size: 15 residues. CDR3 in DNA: TGTGCCAGCAGCTTAGGCAGGACTAGACACTACGAGCAGTACTTC. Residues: CASSLGRTRHYEQYF. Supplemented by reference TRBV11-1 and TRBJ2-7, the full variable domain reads EAEVAQSPRYKITEKSQAVAFWCDPISGHATLYWYRQILGQGPELLVQFQDESVVDDSQLPKDRFSAERLKGVDSTLKIQPAELGDSAMYLCASSLGRTRHYEQYFGPGTRLTVT.

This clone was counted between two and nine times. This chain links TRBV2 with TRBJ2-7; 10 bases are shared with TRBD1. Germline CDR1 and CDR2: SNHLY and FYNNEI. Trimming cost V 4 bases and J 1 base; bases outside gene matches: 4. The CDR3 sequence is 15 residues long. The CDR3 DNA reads TGTGCCAGCAGTGCGGGACAGGGGCGTTCCTACGAGCAGTACTTC. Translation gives CASSAGQGRSYEQYF.

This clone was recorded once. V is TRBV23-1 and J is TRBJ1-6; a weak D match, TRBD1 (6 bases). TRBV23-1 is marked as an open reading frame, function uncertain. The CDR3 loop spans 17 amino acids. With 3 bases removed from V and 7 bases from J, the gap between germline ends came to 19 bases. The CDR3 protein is CASSQRGRDKPNSPLHF. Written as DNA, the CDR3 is TGCGCCAGCAGTCAGCGAGGCCGGGACAAGCCCAATTCACCCCTCCACTTT.

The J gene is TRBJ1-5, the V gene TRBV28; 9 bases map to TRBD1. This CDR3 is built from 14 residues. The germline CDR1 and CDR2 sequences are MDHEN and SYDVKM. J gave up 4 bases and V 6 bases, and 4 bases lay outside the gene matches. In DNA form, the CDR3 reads TGTGCCAGCAGCGGACAGGGGCAAAATCAGCCCCAGCATTTT. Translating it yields CASSGQGQNQPQHF.

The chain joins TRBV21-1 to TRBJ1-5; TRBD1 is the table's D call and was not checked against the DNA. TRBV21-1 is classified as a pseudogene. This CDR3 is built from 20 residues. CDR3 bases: TGTGCCAGCAGCAGCTACAAAGAGGGCAGGGGACCTTATAGCAATCAGCCCCAGCATTTT. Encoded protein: CASSSYKEGRGPYSNQPQHF.

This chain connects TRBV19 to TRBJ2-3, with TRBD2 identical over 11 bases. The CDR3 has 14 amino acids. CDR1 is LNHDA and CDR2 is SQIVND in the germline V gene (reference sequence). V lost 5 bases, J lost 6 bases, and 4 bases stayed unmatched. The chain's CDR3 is CASSETSGSDTQYF. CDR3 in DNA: TGTGCCAGTAGTGAAACTAGCGGGAGCGATACGCAGTATTTT.

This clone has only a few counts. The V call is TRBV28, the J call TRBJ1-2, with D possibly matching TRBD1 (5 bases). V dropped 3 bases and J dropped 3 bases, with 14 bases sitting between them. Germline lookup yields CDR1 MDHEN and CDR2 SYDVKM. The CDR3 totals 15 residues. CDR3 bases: TGTGCCAGCAGTTTTTTACTCGACAGCTACTATGGCTACACCTTC. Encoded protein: CASSFLLDSYYGYTF.

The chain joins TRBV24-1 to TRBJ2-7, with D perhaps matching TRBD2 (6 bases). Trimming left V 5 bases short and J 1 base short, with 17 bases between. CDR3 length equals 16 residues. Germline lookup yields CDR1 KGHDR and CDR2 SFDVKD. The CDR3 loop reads CATSAPGADGSYEQYF. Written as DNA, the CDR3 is TGTGCCACCAGTGCGCCGGGAGCAGATGGGTCCTACGAGCAGTACTTC.

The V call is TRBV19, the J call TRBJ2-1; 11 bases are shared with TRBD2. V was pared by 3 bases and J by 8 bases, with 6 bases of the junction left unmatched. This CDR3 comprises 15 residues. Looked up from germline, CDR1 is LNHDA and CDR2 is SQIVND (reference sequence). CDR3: CASSMMLAGGDEQFF. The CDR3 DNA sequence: TGTGCCAGTAGTATGATGCTAGCGGGAGGCGATGAGCAGTTCTTC.

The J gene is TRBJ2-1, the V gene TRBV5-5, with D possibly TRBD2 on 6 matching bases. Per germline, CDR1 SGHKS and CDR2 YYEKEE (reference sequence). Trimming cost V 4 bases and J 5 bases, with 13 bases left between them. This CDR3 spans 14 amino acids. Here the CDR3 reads CASSPVGRNNEQFF. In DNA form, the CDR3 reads TGTGCCAGCAGCCCCGTCGGGAGAAACAATGAGCAGTTCTTC.

The CDR3 coding sequence is TGTGCCAGCAGCCCCAGGAGGGGGGGAGATGAAAAACTGTTTTTT. This sequence encodes CASSPRRGGDEKLFF. V gene TRBV6-2 or TRBV6-3 combines with J gene TRBJ1-4; D might be TRBD1 (6 bases). The V and J ends lost 6 bases and 6 bases respectively, with 17 bases between them. Germline lookup yields CDR1 MNHEY and CDR2 SVGEGT. CDR3 length: 15 residues.

DNA of the CDR3: TGTGCCAGCAGCTCTGCGACCAGGACTAGCGCCAATGAGCAGTTCTTC. Translation gives CASSSATRTSANEQFF. The chain joins TRBV6-2 or TRBV6-3 to TRBJ2-1; 9 positions match TRBD2. CDR3 length equals 16 residues. In germline, CDR1 is MNHEY, CDR2 SVGEGT. V was pared by 6 bases and J by 6 bases, with 12 bases of the junction left unmatched.

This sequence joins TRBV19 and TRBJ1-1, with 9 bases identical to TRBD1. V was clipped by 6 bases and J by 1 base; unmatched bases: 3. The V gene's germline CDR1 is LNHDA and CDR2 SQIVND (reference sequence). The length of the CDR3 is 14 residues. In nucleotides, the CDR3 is TGTGCCAGTAGAACAGGGGGCAAGAACACTGAAGCTTTCTTT. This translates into CASRTGGKNTEAFF.

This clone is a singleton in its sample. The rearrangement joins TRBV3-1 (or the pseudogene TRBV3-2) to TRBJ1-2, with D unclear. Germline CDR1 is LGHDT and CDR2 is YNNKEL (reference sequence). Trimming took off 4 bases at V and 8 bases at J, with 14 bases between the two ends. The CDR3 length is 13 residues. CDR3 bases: TGTGCCAGCAGCCGGCAGGTCTCAATGGGCTACACCTTC. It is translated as CASSRQVSMGYTF.

CDR3 loop: CASSLTGTANQPQHF. In DNA form, the CDR3 reads TGCGCCAGCAGCCTGACAGGGACAGCCAATCAGCCCCAGCATTTT. This rearrangement joins TRBV5-1 to TRBJ1-5; 7 positions match TRBD1. With V trimmed by 4 bases and J by 3 bases, 7 bases remained unmatched. This CDR3 comprises 15 residues. The germline gives CDR1 SGHRS, CDR2 YFSETQ.

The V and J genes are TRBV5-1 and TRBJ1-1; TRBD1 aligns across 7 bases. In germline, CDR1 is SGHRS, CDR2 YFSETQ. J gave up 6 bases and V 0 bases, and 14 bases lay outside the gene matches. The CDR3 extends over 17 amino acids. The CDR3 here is CASSLALVDRVRPEAFF. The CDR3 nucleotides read TGCGCCAGCAGCTTGGCTCTCGTCGACAGGGTGAGACCTGAAGCTTTCTTT.

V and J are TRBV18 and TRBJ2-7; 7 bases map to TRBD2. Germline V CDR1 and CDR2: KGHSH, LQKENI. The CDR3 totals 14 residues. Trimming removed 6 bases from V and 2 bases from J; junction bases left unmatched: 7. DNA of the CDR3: TGTGCCAGCTCGCCTACTAGCGCCACCTACGAGCAGTACTTC. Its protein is CASSPTSATYEQYF.

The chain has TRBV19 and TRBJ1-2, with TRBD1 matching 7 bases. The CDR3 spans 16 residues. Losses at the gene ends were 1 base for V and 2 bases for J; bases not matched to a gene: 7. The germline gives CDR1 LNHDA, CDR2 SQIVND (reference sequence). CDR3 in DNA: TGTGCCAGTAGTATAGCCAATCGGGACAGAAACTATGGCTACACCTTC. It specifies CASSIANRDRNYGYTF.

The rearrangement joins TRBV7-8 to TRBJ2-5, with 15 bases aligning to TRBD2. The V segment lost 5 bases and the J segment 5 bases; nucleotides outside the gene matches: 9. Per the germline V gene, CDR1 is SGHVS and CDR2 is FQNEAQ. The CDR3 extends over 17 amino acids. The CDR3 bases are TGTGCCAGCAGCCGGACTAGCGGGGGGGCCGGTTGGGAGACCCAGTACTTC. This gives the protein CASSRTSGGAGWETQYF.

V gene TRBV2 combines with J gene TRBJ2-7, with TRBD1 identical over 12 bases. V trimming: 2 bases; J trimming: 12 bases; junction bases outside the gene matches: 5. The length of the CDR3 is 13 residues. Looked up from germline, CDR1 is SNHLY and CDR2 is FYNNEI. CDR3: CASSESGTGGSYF. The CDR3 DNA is TGTGCCAGCAGTGAAAGCGGGACAGGGGGCTCGTACTTC.

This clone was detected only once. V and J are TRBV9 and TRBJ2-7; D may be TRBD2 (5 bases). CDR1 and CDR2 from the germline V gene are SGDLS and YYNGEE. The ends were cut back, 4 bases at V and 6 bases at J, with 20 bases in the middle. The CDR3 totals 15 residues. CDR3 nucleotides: TGTGCCAGCAGCCCTCCAGGTGGGAGCGTCTCCGAGCAGTACTTC. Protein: CASSPPGGSVSEQYF.

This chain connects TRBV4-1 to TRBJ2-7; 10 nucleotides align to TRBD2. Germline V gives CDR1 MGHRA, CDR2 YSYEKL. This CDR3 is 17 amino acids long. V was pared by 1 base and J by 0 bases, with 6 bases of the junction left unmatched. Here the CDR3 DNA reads TGCGCCAGCAGCCAAGTTTCCGCTAGCGGGAGCTCCTACGAGCAGTACTTC. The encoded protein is CASSQVSASGSSYEQYF.

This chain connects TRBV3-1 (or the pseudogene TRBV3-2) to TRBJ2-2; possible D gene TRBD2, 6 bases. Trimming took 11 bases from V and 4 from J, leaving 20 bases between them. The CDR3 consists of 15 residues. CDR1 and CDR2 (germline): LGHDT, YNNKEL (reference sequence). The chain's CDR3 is CASAWAGMGTGELFF. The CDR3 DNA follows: TGTGCCTCAGCGTGGGCGGGAATGGGCACCGGGGAGCTGTTTTTT.

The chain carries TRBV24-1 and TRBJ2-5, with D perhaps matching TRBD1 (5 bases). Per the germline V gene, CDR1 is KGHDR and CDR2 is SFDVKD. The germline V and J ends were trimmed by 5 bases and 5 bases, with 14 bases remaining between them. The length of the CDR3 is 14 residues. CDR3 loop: CATSVADKRETQYF. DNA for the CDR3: TGTGCCACCAGTGTTGCGGACAAGAGGGAGACCCAGTACTTC.

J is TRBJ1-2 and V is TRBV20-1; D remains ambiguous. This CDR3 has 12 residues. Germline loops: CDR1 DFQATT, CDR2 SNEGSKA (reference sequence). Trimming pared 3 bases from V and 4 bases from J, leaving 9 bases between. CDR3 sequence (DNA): TGCAGTGCTAGTGGCAGTTCCTATGGCTACACCTTC. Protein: CSASGSSYGYTF.